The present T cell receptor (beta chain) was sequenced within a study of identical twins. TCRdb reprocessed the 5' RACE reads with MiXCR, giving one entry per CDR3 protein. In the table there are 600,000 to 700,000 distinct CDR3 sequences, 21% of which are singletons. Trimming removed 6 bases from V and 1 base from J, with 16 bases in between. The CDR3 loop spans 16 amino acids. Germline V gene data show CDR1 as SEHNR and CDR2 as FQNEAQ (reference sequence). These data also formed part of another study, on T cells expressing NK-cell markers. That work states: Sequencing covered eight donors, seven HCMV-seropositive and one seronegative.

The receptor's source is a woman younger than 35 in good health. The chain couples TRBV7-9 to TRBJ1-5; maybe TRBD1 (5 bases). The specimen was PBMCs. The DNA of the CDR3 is TGTGCCAGCAGTCGCGGGGGGATAAGGAGCAATCAGCCCCAGCATTTT. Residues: CASSRGGIRSNQPQHF.